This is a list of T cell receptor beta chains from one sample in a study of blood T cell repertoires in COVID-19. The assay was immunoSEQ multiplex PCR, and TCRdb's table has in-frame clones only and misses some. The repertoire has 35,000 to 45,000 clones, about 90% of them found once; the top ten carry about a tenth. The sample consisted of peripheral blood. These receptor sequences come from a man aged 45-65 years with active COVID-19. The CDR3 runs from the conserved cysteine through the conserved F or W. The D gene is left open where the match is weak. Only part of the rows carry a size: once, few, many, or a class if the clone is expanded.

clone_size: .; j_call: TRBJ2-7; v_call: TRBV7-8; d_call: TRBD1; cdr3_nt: TGTGCCAGCAGCTTGGACAGGGTGCTTGGCGAGCAGTACTTC; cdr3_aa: CASSLDRVLGEQYF
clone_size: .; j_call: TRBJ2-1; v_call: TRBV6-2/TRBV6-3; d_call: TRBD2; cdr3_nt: TGTGCCAGCAGCCTCAATGGGCTAGCGGGCAATGAGCAGTTCTTC; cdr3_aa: CASSLNGLAGNEQFF
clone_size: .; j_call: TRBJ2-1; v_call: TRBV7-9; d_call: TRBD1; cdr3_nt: TGTGCCAGCAGCCATACGGGGACAGGGGGCCTTGAGCAGTTCTTC; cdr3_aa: CASSHTGTGGLEQFF
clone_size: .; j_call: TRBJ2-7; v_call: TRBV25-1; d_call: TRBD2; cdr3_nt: TGTGCCAGCAGTTTACTAGCGGGAGATGAGCAGTACTTC; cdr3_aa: CASSLLAGDEQYF
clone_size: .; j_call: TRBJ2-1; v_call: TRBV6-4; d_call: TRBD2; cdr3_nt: TGTGCCAGCAGCTATTCTAGCGGGAGTCCCCCCAATGAGCAGTTCTTC; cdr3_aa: CASSYSSGSPPNEQFF
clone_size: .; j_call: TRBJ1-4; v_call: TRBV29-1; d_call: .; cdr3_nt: TGCAGCGTTGAGACACCTCGGATGGAACTGTTTTTT; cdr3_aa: CSVETPRMELFF
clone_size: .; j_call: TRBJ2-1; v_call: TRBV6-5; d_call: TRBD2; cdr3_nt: TGTGCCAGCATCGGACTAGACAATGAGCAGTTCTTC; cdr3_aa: CASIGLDNEQFF
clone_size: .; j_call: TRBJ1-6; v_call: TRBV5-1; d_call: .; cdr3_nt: TGCGCCAGCAGCTTGGCCGGCAGGCAGTATTCACCCCTCCACTTT; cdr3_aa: CASSLAGRQYSPLHF
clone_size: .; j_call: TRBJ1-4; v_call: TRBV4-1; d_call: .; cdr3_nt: TGCGCCAGCAGCCCCTCCGAAGGGGCTAATGAAAAACTGTTTTTT; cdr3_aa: CASSPSEGANEKLFF
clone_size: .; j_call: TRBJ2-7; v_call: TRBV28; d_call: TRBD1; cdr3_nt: TGTGCCAGCAGTTCCGGGACAGGGGAGTTCGAGCAGTACTTC; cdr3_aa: CASSSGTGEFEQYF
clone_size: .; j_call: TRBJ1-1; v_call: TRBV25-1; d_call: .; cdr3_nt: TGTGCCAGCAAGGGGTTAGCGAACACTGAAGCTTTCTTT; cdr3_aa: CASKGLANTEAFF
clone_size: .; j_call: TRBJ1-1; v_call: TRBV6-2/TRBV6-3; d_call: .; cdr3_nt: TGTGCCAGCAGTTACTCGTTAATCCTAGAGTCTGAAGCTTTCTTT; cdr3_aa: CASSYSLILESEAFF
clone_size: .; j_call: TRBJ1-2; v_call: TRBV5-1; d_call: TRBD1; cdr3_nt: TGCGCCAGCAGCTTGGGGACAGGACCCGGCTACACCTTC; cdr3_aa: CASSLGTGPGYTF
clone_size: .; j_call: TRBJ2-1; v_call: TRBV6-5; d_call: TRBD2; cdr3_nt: TGTGCCAGCAGAATAGCGGGAGGGGTCTTC; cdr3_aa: CASRIAGGVF
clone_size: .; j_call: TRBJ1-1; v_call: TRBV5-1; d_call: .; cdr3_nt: TGCGCCAGCAGCGGAACAGGAATTCCTGAAGCTTTCTTT; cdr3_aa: CASSGTGIPEAFF
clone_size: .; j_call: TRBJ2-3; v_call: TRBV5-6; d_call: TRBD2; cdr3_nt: TGTGCCAGCAGGTACGGACTAGCGGGCCTCACAGATACGCAGTATTTT; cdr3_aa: CASRYGLAGLTDTQYF
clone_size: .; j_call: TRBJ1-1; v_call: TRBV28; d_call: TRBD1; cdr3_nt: TGTGCCAGCAGTTTATTGGGGACAGAGAACACTGAAGCTTTCTTT; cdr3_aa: CASSLLGTENTEAFF
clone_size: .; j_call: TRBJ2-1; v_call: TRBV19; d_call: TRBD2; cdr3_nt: TGTGCCAGTAGTATGGATCAAGCGGGTAGCGGGAGGAACAATGAGCAGTTCTTC; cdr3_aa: CASSMDQAGSGRNNEQFF
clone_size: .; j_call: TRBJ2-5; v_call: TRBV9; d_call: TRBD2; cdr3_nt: TGTGCCAGCAGCGTAGCGTCGGGAGCGGGAGGGCAAGAGACCCAGTACTTC; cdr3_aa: CASSVASGAGGQETQYF
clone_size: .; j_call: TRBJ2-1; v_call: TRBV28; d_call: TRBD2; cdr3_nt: TGTGCCAGCAGTTCGGTGGGCGGGAGGGGGTACAATGAGCAGTTCTTC; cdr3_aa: CASSSVGGRGYNEQFF
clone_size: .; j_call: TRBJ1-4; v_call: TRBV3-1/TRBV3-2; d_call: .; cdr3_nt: TGTGCCAGCAGCCGCGCCCTGGAGACGTCTGAAAAACTGTTTTTT; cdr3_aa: CASSRALETSEKLFF
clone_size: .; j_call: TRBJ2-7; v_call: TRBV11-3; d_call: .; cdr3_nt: TGTGCCAGCAGCTTAGGTTCACCTAACTACGAGCAGTACTTC; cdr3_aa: CASSLGSPNYEQYF
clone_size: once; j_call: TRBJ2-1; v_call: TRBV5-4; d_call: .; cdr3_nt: TGTGCCAGCAGCTTGGCCGGGACATCCTCCTACAATGAGCAGTTCTTC; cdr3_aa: CASSLAGTSSYNEQFF
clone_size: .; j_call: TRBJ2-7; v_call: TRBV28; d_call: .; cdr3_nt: TGTGCCAGCAGCTTACTCAGAAGCGGATTCTCCTACGAGCAGTACTTC; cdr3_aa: CASSLLRSGFSYEQYF
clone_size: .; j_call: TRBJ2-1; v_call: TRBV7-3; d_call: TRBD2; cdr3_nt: TGTGCCAGCAGCTCAACAGCGGGACTACAGAATGAGCAGTTCTTC; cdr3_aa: CASSSTAGLQNEQFF
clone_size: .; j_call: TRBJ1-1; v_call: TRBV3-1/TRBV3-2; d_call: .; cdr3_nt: TGTGCCAGCAGCCAAGGGAGACCCCCCACTGAAGCTTTCTTT; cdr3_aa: CASSQGRPPTEAFF
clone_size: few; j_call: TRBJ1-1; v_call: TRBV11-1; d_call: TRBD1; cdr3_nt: TGTGCCAGCAGCGCTGGGTTACAGGGGATGAACACTGAAGCTTTCTTT; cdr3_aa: CASSAGLQGMNTEAFF
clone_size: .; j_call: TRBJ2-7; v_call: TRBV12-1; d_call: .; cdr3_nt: TGTGCCAGCAGCTGCCCGGGACTAGCGGGTCTTGCCTACGAGCAGTACTTC; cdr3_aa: CASSCPGLAGLAYEQYF
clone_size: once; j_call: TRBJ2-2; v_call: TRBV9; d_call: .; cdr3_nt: TGTGCCAGCAGCGTAGGAACGGGAACGAACACCGGGGAGCTGTTTTTT; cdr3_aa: CASSVGTGTNTGELFF
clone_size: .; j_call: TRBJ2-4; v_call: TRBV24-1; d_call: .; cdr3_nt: TGTGCCACCTCCGAGGGGGTTACCAAAAACATTCAGTACTTC; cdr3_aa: CATSEGVTKNIQYF
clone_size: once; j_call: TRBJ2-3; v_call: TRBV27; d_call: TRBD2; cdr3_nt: TGTGCCAGCAGTTCTTGGACTAGCGGGAGGGAAGATACGCAGTATTTT; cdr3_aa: CASSSWTSGREDTQYF
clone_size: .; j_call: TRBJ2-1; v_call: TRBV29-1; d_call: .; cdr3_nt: TGCAGCGTTGGTTTCAGCTCCTACAATGAGCAGTTCTTC; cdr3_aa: CSVGFSSYNEQFF
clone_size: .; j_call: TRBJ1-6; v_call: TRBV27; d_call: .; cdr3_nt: TGTGCCAGCAGTCCAGATTTCAGCTCCTATAATTCACCCCTCCACTTT; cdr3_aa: CASSPDFSSYNSPLHF
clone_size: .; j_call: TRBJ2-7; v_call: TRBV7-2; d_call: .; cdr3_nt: TGTGCCAGCAGCGAAATTTACAGGGAAAACTACGAGCAGTACTTC; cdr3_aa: CASSEIYRENYEQYF
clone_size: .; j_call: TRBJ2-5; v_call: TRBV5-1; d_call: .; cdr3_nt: TGCGCCAGCAGCTTATCTAGCCGGGATCAAGAGACCCAGTACTTC; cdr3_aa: CASSLSSRDQETQYF
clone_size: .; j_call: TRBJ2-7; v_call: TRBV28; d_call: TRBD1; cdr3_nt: TGTGCCAGCAGTTCTGTGGACAGGGGGCTCACCTACGAGCAGTACTTC; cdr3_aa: CASSSVDRGLTYEQYF
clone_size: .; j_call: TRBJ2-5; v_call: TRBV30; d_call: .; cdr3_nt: TGTGCCTGGAGTGTAAACCGGGAGACCCAGTACTTC; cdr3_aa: CAWSVNRETQYF
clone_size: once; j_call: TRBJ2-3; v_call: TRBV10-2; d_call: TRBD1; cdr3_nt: TGCGCCAGCAGTGAGCCGGGACAGCGCAATGAGGCAGATACGCAGTATTTT; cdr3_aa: CASSEPGQRNEADTQYF
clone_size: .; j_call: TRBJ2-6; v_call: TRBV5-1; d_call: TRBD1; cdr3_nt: TGCGCCAGCAGCCCCCGGGACAGTCACGCCTCTGGGGGGGCCAACGTCCTGACTTTC; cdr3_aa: CASSPRDSHASGGANVLTF
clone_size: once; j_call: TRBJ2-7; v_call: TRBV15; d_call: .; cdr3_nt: TGTGCCACCAGCAGAGATCAGCAGGGGGAGCAGTACTTC; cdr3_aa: CATSRDQQGEQYF
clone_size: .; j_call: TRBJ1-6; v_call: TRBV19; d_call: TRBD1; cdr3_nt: TGTGCCAGTAGAACCCGGGACAGGCCTAATTCACCCCTCCACTTT; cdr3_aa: CASRTRDRPNSPLHF
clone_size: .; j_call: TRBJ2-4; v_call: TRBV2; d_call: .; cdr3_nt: TGTGCCAGCAGACCAGATTTAAGTGCCAAAAACATTCAGTACTTC; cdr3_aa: CASRPDLSAKNIQYF
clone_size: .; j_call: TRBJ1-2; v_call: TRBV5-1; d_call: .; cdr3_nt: TGCGCCAGCAGCTCCAACCGACAGCTCTATGGCTACACCTTC; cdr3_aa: CASSSNRQLYGYTF
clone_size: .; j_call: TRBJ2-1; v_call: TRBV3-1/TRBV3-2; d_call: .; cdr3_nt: TGTGCCAGCAGCCAAGTAGGCGGTTCCTACAATGAGCAGTTCTTC; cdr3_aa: CASSQVGGSYNEQFF
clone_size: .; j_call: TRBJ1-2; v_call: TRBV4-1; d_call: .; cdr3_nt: TGCGCCAGCAGCTACGGACAGCGACTTTATGGCTACACCTTC; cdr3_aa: CASSYGQRLYGYTF
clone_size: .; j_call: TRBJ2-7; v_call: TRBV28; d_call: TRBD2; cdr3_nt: TGTGCCAGCAGGTCCGCGGGAGTTTACGAGCAGTACTTC; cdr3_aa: CASRSAGVYEQYF
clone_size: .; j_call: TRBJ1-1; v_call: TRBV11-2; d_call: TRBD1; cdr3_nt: TGTGCCAGCAGCTTAGAAGGACAGGGGAACACTGAAGCTTTCTTT; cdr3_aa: CASSLEGQGNTEAFF
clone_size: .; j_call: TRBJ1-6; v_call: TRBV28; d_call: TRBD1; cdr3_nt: TGTGCCAGCAGTTCGTACAGGGGGGGGAATTCACCCCTCCACTTT; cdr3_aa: CASSSYRGGNSPLHF
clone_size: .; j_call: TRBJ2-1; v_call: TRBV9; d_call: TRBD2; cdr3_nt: TGTGCCAGCAGCGTATTAGCGGGAGCCTACAATGAGCAGTTCTTC; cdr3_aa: CASSVLAGAYNEQFF
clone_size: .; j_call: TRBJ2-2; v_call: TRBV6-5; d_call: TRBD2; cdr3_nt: TGTGCCAGCAAAGCGGGAGCTACCGGGGAGCTGTTTTTT; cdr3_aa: CASKAGATGELFF
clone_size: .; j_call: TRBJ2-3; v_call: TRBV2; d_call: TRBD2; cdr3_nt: TGTGCCAGCAGTGAAGTAGGTCTAGCGGAACAAGATACGCAGTATTTT; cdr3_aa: CASSEVGLAEQDTQYF
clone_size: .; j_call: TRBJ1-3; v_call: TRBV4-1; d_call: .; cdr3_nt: TGCGCCAGCAGCCAAGTGGGCAGAATAAGCTCTGGAAACACCATATATTTT; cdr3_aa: CASSQVGRISSGNTIYF
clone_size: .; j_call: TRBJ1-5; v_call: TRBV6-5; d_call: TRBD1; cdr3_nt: TGTGCCAGCAGCGGCTGGTCACAGGGGTATCAGCCCCAGCATTTT; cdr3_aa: CASSGWSQGYQPQHF
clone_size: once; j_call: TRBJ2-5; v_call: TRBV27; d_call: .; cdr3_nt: TGTGCCAGCCAGGGCGTGTACCAAGAGACCCAGTACTTC; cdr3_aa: CASQGVYQETQYF
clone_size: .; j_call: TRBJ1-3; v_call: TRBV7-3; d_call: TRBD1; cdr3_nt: TGTGCCAGCAGCCGGACAGGGGCTTCTGGAAACACCATATATTTT; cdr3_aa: CASSRTGASGNTIYF
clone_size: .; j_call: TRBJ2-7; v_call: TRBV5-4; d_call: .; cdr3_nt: TGTGCCAGCAGCCCCGGGACATCCGAGGGATACGAGCAGTACTTC; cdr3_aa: CASSPGTSEGYEQYF
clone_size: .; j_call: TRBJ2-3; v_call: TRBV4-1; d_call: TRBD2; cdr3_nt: TGCGCCAGCAGCCTGGGGAGCGGGGTCACAGATACGCAGTATTTT; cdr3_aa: CASSLGSGVTDTQYF